Listed below are T cell receptor beta chains from one sample, sequenced in a study of cytomegalovirus exposure and HLA in healthy donors. Using immunoSEQ multiplex PCR, the repertoire was profiled, and TCRdb retains in-frame clones only, with some absent. The data contain around 130,000 clones, around 73% of them singletons. The specimen was PBMCs. The receptors were gathered from a man aged 50-60 years in good health and CMV-seronegative. Both conserved end residues are trimmed from each CDR3.

TRBJ1-4	TRBV2	ASSTDSATNEKLF
TRBJ2-1	TRBV7-2	ASSPSGSQNNEQF
TRBJ1-5	TRBV27	ASSQDRGAKNQPQH
TRBJ2-7	TRBV27	ASSFWAGGSYEQY
TRBJ1-1	TRBV4-1	ASSQGVRNTEAF
TRBJ2-7	TRBV19	ASSIAGREHEQY
TRBJ2-2	TRBV18	ASSPLYLGDSTGELF
TRBJ2-4	TRBV6-1	ASRADRGLTNIQY
TRBJ2-3	TRBV7-2	ASSLFTDTQY
TRBJ1-6	TRBV5-1	ASSFSGQGNSPLH
TRBJ2-7	TRBV6-1	ASSERGGAYEQY
TRBJ2-2	TRBV5-4	ASSLAGTGDAGELF
TRBJ1-5	TRBV19	ASTKGNYQPQH
TRBJ2-1	TRBV2	ASMWTGVNNEQF
TRBJ2-2	TRBV28	ACSDFPNTGELF
TRBJ1-1	TRBV5-4	ASSQGGGGNTEAF
TRBJ2-1	TRBV7-9	ASSLAGTGASEQF
TRBJ2-3	TRBV7-3	ASSLGGDTDTQY
TRBJ2-5	TRBV5-1	ASGGGPQETQY
TRBJ1-4	TRBV27	ASSFDPTSEKLF
TRBJ2-5	TRBV19	ASSLGTSGRETQY
TRBJ2-7	TRBV7-2	ASSLVPVGQGVYEQY
TRBJ1-5	TRBV5-1	ASSEGTGGFISNQPQH
TRBJ1-1	TRBV27	ASSFGTANTEAF
TRBJ2-1	TRBV5-8	ASTPGGPSGRYNEQF
TRBJ2-5	TRBV7-2	ASSRGQGGGETQY
TRBJ1-2	TRBV30	AWRRLGTGANYT
TRBJ2-3	TRBV9	ASSGSGRPRSSTDTQY
TRBJ1-4	TRBV2	ASRPTADEKLF
TRBJ1-2	TRBV6-5	ASKRTSNYGYT
TRBJ2-3	TRBV5-8	ASSLERLVTDTQY
TRBJ2-7	TRBV4-2	ASSQDFSGVTYEQY
TRBJ1-4	TRBV2	ASSAGREEKLF
TRBJ2-5	TRBV5-1	ASSLDDRPRGTQY
TRBJ2-3	TRBV11-2	ASSLDPGEGDTQY
TRBJ2-7	TRBV4-1	ASSQDWGTLFYEQY
TRBJ2-1	TRBV4-3	ASSRGHLPYNEQF
TRBJ2-1	TRBV6-6	ASRLGLAATYNEQF
TRBJ2-7	TRBV6-5	ASSYSRNYEQY
TRBJ2-1	TRBV5-1	ASRQNRDNEQF
TRBJ1-5	TRBV28	ASSSGFGDQPQH
TRBJ1-5	TRBV27	ASSQGRGQPQH
TRBJ1-4	TRBV28	ASSSMGGGEKLF
TRBJ2-1	TRBV20-1	SAIDFDEQF
TRBJ2-7	TRBV6-5	ASSYSQVHEQY
TRBJ2-3	TRBV7-8	ASRLDRGSTDTQY
TRBJ2-2	TRBV4-1	ASSQGWGRGTGELF
TRBJ2-3	TRBV6-1	ATRTSGSKDTQY
TRBJ2-3	TRBV29-1	SVEGPVAGIDTQY
TRBJ1-5	TRBV19	ASSIGGRSRNQPQH
TRBJ2-2	TRBV2	ASSRDRGSGTGELF
TRBJ1-4	TRBV11-2	ASSPMRDRRGEKLF
TRBJ2-1	TRBV21-1	ASTRWREREVPYNEQF
TRBJ1-1	TRBV19	ASSKGQPDTEAF